This T cell receptor (beta chain) comes out of a study of shared clonotypes between healthy human individuals. Every subset's genomic DNA went evenly onto several immunoSEQ plates. Measured with immunoSEQ multiplex PCR; TCRdb has only the in-frame clones, and not every one. The sample has about 730,000 clones; roughly two thirds are singletons. A remark on this clone: Its specificity is unknown.

CDR1 is MNHEY, CDR2 SMNVEV, per germline (reference sequence). This CDR3 has 16 residues. The J segment lost 2 bases and the V segment lost 5 bases, leaving 11 bases of the junction unmatched. Study-wide findings and caveats: For naive CD4 cells, roughly 5.5% of clonotypes were shared across a handful of donors. Generation probabilities were higher for clonotypes shared across all four sorted-subset donors than for unshared ones.

The sequencing input was memory CD4+ T cells sorted from blood. The subset here: CD45RA-negative fraction. The chain has TRBV27 and TRBJ2-5, with TRBD1 matching 7 bases. The receptor's source is a woman aged 25 to 45 in good health. For the CDR3, the DNA is TGTGCCAGCAGTCCACTGGGACAGCCAATTCAAGAGACCCAGTACTTC. This gives the protein CASSPLGQPIQETQYF.